The subject of this entry is one TCR beta chain. The record originates from a study of blood T cell repertoires in COVID-19. Study-level information: In each case, the material was cDNA or gDNA derived from T cells, B-cell-depleted T cells, or PBMCs.

Trimming cost V 5 bases and J 2 bases; bases outside gene matches: 6. The CDR3 extends over 14 amino acids. Germline V gives CDR1 MGHDK, CDR2 SYGVNS. In the authors' methods: Amplification of reference gene primers was used by the study to estimate nucleated cell counts. Using immunoSEQ multiplex PCR, the repertoire was profiled, and TCRdb retains in-frame clones only, with some absent. The V and J calls and the clone size are those of that table, but D and trimming were determined from the DNA. This table holds approximately 280,000 clones, about 82% found once. The V gene is TRBV25-1, the J gene TRBJ2-7; TRBD1 matches at 7 bases. Material: peripheral blood. This TCR was sampled from a man in his fifties or sixties with active or convalescent COVID-19. The CDR3 DNA is TGTGCCAGCAGTCCTCCGGGACAGACCTACGAGCAGTACTTC. Translating gives CASSPPGQTYEQYF.